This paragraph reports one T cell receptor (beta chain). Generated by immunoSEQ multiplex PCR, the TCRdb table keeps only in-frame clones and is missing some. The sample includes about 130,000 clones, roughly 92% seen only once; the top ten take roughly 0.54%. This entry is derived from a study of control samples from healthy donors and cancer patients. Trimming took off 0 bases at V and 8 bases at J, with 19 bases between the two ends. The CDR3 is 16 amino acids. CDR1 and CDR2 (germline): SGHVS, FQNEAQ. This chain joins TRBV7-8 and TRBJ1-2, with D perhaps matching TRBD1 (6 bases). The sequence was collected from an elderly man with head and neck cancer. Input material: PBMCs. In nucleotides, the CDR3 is TGTGCCAGCAGCTTAGCCGGGACATCCGAGGGGCGGGGCTACACCTTC. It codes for CASSLAGTSEGRGYTF.